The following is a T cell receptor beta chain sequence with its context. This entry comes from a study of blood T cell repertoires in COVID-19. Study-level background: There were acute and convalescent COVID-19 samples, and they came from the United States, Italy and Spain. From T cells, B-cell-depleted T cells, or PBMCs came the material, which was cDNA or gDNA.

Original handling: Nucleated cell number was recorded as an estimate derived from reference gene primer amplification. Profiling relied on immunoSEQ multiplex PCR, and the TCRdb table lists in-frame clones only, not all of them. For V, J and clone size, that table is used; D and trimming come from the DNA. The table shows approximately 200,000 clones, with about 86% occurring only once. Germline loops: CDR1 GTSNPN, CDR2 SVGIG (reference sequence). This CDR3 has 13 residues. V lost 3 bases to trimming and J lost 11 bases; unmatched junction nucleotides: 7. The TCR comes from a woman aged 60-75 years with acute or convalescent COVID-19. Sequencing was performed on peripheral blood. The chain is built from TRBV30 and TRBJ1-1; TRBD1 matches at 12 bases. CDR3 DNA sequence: TGTGCCTGGAGGGGACAGGGGGCGTCTCTGGCTTTCTTT. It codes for CAWRGQGASLAFF.